This T cell receptor (beta chain) was observed in a study of T cells in Graves' hyperthyroidism and ophthalmopathy. This clonotype was seen a handful of times. Using RNA transcripts as the source, TCR beta CDR3 regions were amplified. The HTBI primer set was used in a first-round RT-PCR of the TCR CDR3. One entry per CDR3 protein results from TCRdb running MiXCR on the multiplex PCR reads. The sample carries fewer than 600,000 distinct CDR3 sequences, roughly an eighth recorded once. The CDR3 is 11 residues long. Germline V gives CDR1 SQVTM, CDR2 ANQGSEA. The sequence was obtained from a woman aged 18-30 years with Graves' hyperthyroidism. Sequencing was done on a sample of blood. V is TRBV29-1 and J is TRBJ1-1, with D maybe TRBD1 (5 bases). The CDR3, as DNA: TGCAGTGCAGTACAGGACACTGAAGCTTTCTTT. It encodes CSAVQDTEAFF.